The clone carrying this T cell receptor (beta chain) was counted many times. Its antigen is undetermined. 5'RACE template switching added a universal primer site and UMIs to TCR cDNA. TCRdb itself ran the 5' RACE reads through MiXCR, one entry per CDR3 protein. The sample includes around 110,000 distinct CDR3 sequences, 7.5% to 9.5% of them seen just once. The data were taken from a study of T cells after yellow fever vaccination. General observations from the study: A limited proportion of clonotypes was detected within both the CD4 and CD8 compartments. Boosting was followed by the reappearance of most primary-vaccination clones (roughly 96% CD4, about 89% CD8).

J was trimmed by 3 bases and V by 5 bases; bases with no gene match: 9. The CDR3 consists of 15 residues. CDR1 and CDR2 (germline): SGHKS, YYEKEE (reference sequence). The rearrangement links TRBV5-5 to TRBJ1-1; 8 nucleotides line up with TRBD1. The sequencing used CD8+ T cells sorted from PBMCs, collected 45 days after the yellow fever booster vaccination. This TCR was sampled from a man aged 25 to 45 who received the YFV17D yellow fever vaccine. Here the CDR3 DNA reads TGTGCCAGCAGGAACACAGGGGGATGGTACACTGAAGCTTTCTTT. This translates into CASRNTGGWYTEAFF.